Below are 21 T cell receptor beta chains sequenced from a single sample in a study of blood T cell repertoires in COVID-19. Assay: immunoSEQ multiplex PCR; the TCRdb copy retains only in-frame clones and omits some. The sample contains 160,000 or so clones, around 83% of which appear only once. The sample consisted of peripheral blood. The source is a human donor in a cohort sampled during active COVID-19.

V and J are TRBV25-1 and TRBJ1-2; 7 positions match TRBD1. Germline V gene lookup returns CDR1 MGHDK and CDR2 SYGVNS. CDR3 length equals 14 residues. The J segment lost 6 bases and the V segment lost 3 bases, leaving 7 bases of the junction unmatched. The CDR3 DNA reads as TGTGCCAGCAGTGATTTTGACAGGGTCGATGGCTACACCTTC. Translation gives CASSDFDRVDGYTF.

V and J are TRBV6-5 and TRBJ1-1, with a weak D call TRBD1 (6 bases). V lost 4 bases to trimming and J lost 0 bases, with 9 bases between them. The CDR3 covers 14 residues. The germline gives CDR1 MNHEY, CDR2 SVGAGI. The CDR3 protein is CASSSGHMNTEAFF. DNA of the CDR3: TGTGCCAGCAGTTCGGGACATATGAACACTGAAGCTTTCTTT.

This clone was observed once. V and J are TRBV24-1 and TRBJ2-1; D may be TRBD2 (6 bases). Trimming left V 9 bases short and J 3 bases short, with 20 bases between. CDR1 is KGHDR and CDR2 is SFDVKD in the germline V gene. The CDR3 sequence is 16 residues long. The CDR3 DNA sequence: TGTGCCACCCGAGGGGAAACTAGCAGTTACTACAATGAGCAGTTCTTC. As protein: CATRGETSSYYNEQFF.

This chain links TRBV6-2 or TRBV6-3 with TRBJ1-1; 8 nucleotides match TRBD1. The J segment lost 6 bases and the V segment lost 7 bases, leaving 16 bases of the junction unmatched. Germline assignment: CDR1 MNHEY and CDR2 SVGEGT. The CDR3 sequence is 16 residues long. CDR3 nucleotides: TGTGCCAGCAACCCTTTCCCCGGGACAGGACTACCTGAAGCTTTCTTT. Its protein is CASNPFPGTGLPEAFF.

The V and J genes are TRBV4-3 and TRBJ2-5; 7 bases map to TRBD1. V lost 0 bases to trimming and J lost 5 bases; unmatched junction nucleotides: 6. The CDR3 loop spans 15 amino acids. Germline V gene sequence: CDR1 LGHNA, CDR2 YSLEER. Here the CDR3 reads CASSQDRQGGETQYF. The DNA for the CDR3 is TGCGCCAGCAGCCAAGATCGACAGGGCGGTGAGACCCAGTACTTC.

The chain recombines TRBV7-8 with TRBJ1-5, with 10 bases that match TRBD1. Germline CDR1 SGHVS, CDR2 FQNEAQ. With 5 bases clipped from V and 2 bases from J, the junction kept 12 bases outside the gene matches. This CDR3 region has 18 residues. The CDR3 bases are TGTGCCAGCAGCCGGGGGACAGGGGTTGAGGTGGGCAATCAGCCCCAGCATTTT. Residues: CASSRGTGVEVGNQPQHF.

The rearrangement uses TRBV5-1 and TRBJ2-7; D possibly corresponds to TRBD1 (6 bases). CDR3 length: 14 amino acids. Trimming removed 1 base at V and 4 bases at J, with 12 bases between. The germline V gene has CDR1 SGHRS and CDR2 YFSETQ. The CDR3 nucleotides read TGCGCCAGCAGCTTGCAACAGGGAACGTACGAGCAGTACTTC. Translated, it gives CASSLQQGTYEQYF.

The chain uses TRBV19 and TRBJ1-5; no reliable D call. Trimming took off 5 bases at V and 3 bases at J, with 11 bases between the two ends. CDR3 length equals 14 residues. Germline assignment: CDR1 LNHDA and CDR2 SQIVND (reference sequence). The CDR3: CASSPRQFNQPQHF. The CDR3, as DNA: TGTGCCAGTAGTCCGCGGCAATTCAATCAGCCCCAGCATTTT.

The chain uses TRBV19 and TRBJ2-1; 8 nucleotides match TRBD2. V was clipped by 8 bases and J by 1 base; unmatched bases: 10. Germline assignment: CDR1 LNHDA and CDR2 SQIVND (reference sequence). The CDR3 contains 16 residues. The chain's CDR3 is CASATSVGGSYNEQFF. In DNA form, the CDR3 reads TGTGCCAGTGCGACTAGCGTGGGTGGGTCCTACAATGAGCAGTTCTTC.

In DNA form, the CDR3 reads TGTGCCAGCAGCGGACAGGGTGGGTTGAACACTGAAGCTTTCTTT. The encoded protein is CASSGQGGLNTEAFF. The chain employs TRBV9 and TRBJ1-1; 7 positions agree with TRBD1. With V trimmed by 3 bases and J by 0 bases, 5 bases remained unmatched. The CDR3 is 15 amino acids. Germline values: CDR1 SGDLS, CDR2 YYNGEE.

The chain has TRBV5-6 and TRBJ2-7; 12 bases align to TRBD1. This CDR3 region has 15 residues. Germline values: CDR1 SGHDT, CDR2 YYEEEE. V trimming: 3 bases; J trimming: 2 bases; junction bases outside the gene matches: 3. The CDR3 protein is CASSYGTGGPYEQYF. The CDR3 DNA sequence: TGTGCCAGCAGCTACGGGACAGGGGGCCCCTACGAGCAGTACTTC.

The CDR3, as DNA: TGTGCCAGCTCGACAGTAAGCTATGGCTACACCTTC. Protein product: CASSTVSYGYTF. V and J are TRBV28 and TRBJ1-2; D is perhaps TRBD1 (5 bases). Per germline, CDR1 MDHEN and CDR2 SYDVKM. Trimming took off 8 bases at V and 4 bases at J, with 11 bases between the two ends. The CDR3 sequence is 12 residues long.

The V and J genes are TRBV6-4 and TRBJ1-2; 8 positions agree with TRBD1. V trimming: 6 bases; J trimming: 5 bases; junction bases outside the gene matches: 8. The CDR3 contains 14 residues. In germline, CDR1 is MRHNA, CDR2 SNTAGT. DNA of the CDR3: TGTGCCAGCAGCTATCGACAGGGGCATTATGGCTACACCTTC. It yields the protein CASSYRQGHYGYTF.

V is TRBV15 and J is TRBJ2-7; tentatively, D is TRBD2 (6 bases). Deletions cut 0 bases from V and 7 bases from J, with 16 bases between. The V gene's germline CDR1 is LNHNV and CDR2 YYDKDF (reference sequence). CDR3 length: 15 amino acids. The CDR3 here is CATSRDRRPEGEQYF. CDR3 sequence (DNA): TGTGCCACCAGCAGAGATCGACGGCCGGAGGGAGAGCAGTACTTC. Looking up the rest from reference TRBV15 and TRBJ2-7 gives the full variable domain: DAMVIQNPRYQVTQFGKPVTLSCSQTLNHNVMYWYQQKSSQAPKLLFHYYDKDFNNEADTPDNFQSRRPNTSFCFLDIRSPGLGDTAMYLCATSRDRRPEGEQYFGPGTRLTVT.

This clone was seen only once. The chain is built from TRBV4-3 and TRBJ2-7; 12 positions match TRBD2. CDR1 is LGHNA, CDR2 YSLEER, per germline. Trimming removed 2 bases from V and 5 bases from J; junction bases left unmatched: 4. This CDR3 has 15 residues. The CDR3 spells CASSQLAGGPHEQYF. The CDR3 DNA reads TGCGCCAGCAGCCAACTAGCGGGAGGGCCCCACGAGCAGTACTTC.

The gene calls are TRBV19 and TRBJ2-1; 8 bases align to TRBD2. Germline lookup yields CDR1 LNHDA and CDR2 SQIVND (reference sequence). The CDR3 is made up of 13 amino acids. Unmatched junction bases numbered 3, after V lost 8 bases and J lost 3 bases. The CDR3 region has the DNA TGTGCCAGTTCAGCGGGAGTCTACAATGAGCAGTTCTTC. Translated: CASSAGVYNEQFF.

In its sample, this clone was seen once. V and J are TRBV24-1 and TRBJ2-5; perhaps TRBD1 as D (6 bases). Germline V CDR1 and CDR2: KGHDR, SFDVKD. The V end lost 3 bases, the J end lost 5 bases, and 15 bases lay between the germline ends. The CDR3 consists of 15 residues. The CDR3 DNA reads as TGTGCCACCAGTGATCCGGGACAACTAGTGGAGACCCAGTACTTC. Encoded protein: CATSDPGQLVETQYF.

The chain carries TRBV7-9 and TRBJ1-5; 8 positions match TRBD1. The CDR3 spans 15 residues. The trim removed 5 bases at V and 3 bases at J, leaving 6 bases unmatched. Germline CDR1 and CDR2: SEHNR and FQNEAQ (reference sequence). The CDR3 DNA is TGTGCCAGCAGCGCTGGGACAGGCAACAATCAGCCCCAGCATTTT. The encoded protein is CASSAGTGNNQPQHF.

This clone was counted once. This chain joins TRBV3-1 (or the pseudogene TRBV3-2) and TRBJ1-5, with 10 bases lining up with TRBD1. There are 18 residues in the CDR3. The trim removed 4 bases at V and 4 bases at J, leaving 13 bases unmatched. Germline CDR1 is LGHDT and CDR2 is YNNKEL (reference sequence). The CDR3 here is CASSPPFPGQGKNQPQHF. In nucleotides, the CDR3 is TGTGCCAGCAGCCCCCCCTTTCCGGGACAGGGGAAGAATCAGCCCCAGCATTTT.

This clone turned up a few times. The chain is built from TRBV9 and TRBJ2-6, with D possibly matching TRBD2 (6 bases). CDR3 size: 19 residues. V lost 2 bases to trimming and J lost 0 bases, with 18 bases between them. Germline V gives CDR1 SGDLS, CDR2 YYNGEE. This chain's CDR3 is CASSVLGDLGSSGANVLTF. CDR3 in DNA: TGTGCCAGCAGCGTCCTGGGGGACTTGGGGTCCTCTGGGGCCAACGTCCTGACTTTC.

This clone has only a few counts. The V call is TRBV27, the J call TRBJ2-1; TRBD1 matches 7 bases. V shed 6 bases and J 5 bases; nucleotides not matched to a gene: 7. The CDR3 is 14 amino acids. Germline assignment: CDR1 MNHEY and CDR2 SMNVEV (reference sequence). CDR3 region: CASSPVGQNNEQFF. CDR3 bases: TGTGCCAGCAGCCCAGTGGGACAGAACAATGAGCAGTTCTTC.